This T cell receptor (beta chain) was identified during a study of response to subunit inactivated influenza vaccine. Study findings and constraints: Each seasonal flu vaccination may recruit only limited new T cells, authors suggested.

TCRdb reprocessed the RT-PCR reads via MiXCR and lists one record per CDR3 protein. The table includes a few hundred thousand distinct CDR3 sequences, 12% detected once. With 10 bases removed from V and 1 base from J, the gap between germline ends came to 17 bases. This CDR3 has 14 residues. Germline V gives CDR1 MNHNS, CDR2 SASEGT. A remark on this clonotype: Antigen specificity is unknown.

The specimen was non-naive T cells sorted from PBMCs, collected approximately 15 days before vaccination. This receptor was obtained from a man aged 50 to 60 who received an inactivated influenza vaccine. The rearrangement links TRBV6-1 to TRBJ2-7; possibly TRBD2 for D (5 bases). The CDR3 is CATDSLDESYEQYF. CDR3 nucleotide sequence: TGTGCCACCGACTCACTAGACGAGTCCTACGAGCAGTACTTC.